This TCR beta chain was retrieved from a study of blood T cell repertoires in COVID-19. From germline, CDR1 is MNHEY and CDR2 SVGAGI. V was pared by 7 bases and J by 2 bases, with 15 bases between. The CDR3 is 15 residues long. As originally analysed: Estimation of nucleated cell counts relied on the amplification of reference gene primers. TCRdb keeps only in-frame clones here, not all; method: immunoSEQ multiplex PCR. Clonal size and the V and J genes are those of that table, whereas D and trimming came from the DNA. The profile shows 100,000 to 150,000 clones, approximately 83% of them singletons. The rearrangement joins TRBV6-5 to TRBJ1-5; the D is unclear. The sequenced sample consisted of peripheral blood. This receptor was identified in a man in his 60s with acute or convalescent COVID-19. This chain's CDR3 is CASTSQAGGNQPQHF. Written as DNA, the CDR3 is TGTGCCAGCACTTCGCAGGCTGGTGGCAATCAGCCCCAGCATTTT.